A selection of T cell receptor beta chains follows, all from one sample in a study of blood T cell repertoires in COVID-19. Data came from immunoSEQ multiplex PCR; TCRdb stores just in-frame clones and leaves some out. Here the sample spans 200,000 or so clones, more than 75% being singletons. Input material: peripheral blood. Receptors originate from a middle-aged man with active or convalescent COVID-19. Both conserved end residues are part of each CDR3.

J gene	V gene	CDR3 protein
TRBJ1-4	TRBV7-2	CASSLSMGLYEKLFF
TRBJ2-3	TRBV5-4	CASSLDSSTDTQYF
TRBJ1-1	TRBV10-3	CAISGGTGKGNTEAFF
TRBJ1-1	TRBV3-1/TRBV3-2	CASSQERSQGGSTEAFF
TRBJ2-7	TRBV5-1	CASSPGQTYEQYF
TRBJ2-7	TRBV18	CASSIGQGSYEQYF
TRBJ2-3	TRBV6-5	CASSLAGGPDTQYF
TRBJ1-1	TRBV6-2/TRBV6-3	CASSYSPGSEAFF
TRBJ1-1	TRBV6-6	CAGRTGDNTEAFF
TRBJ2-5	TRBV28	CASSLYPGGETQYF
TRBJ2-1	TRBV28	CASKGAGLYNEQFF
TRBJ1-1	TRBV5-5	CASSLDAATEAFF
TRBJ2-3	TRBV28	CASSLVTGQGSTDTQYF
TRBJ2-7	TRBV5-6	CASSLSTDTYEQYF
TRBJ2-7	TRBV27	CASSLTTSGGYEQYF
TRBJ1-5	TRBV27	CATRTGLSNQPQHF
TRBJ1-2	TRBV6-5	CASSFNRGGYTF
TRBJ1-5	TRBV4-1	CASSTTFGIQPQHF
TRBJ1-5	TRBV5-1	CASSPGINSNQPQHF
TRBJ2-5	TRBV18	CASSPRLAAQETQYF
TRBJ1-1	TRBV7-2	CASSLVVNRENTEAFF
TRBJ2-1	TRBV7-2	CASSLRQGRNNEQFF
TRBJ1-1	TRBV29-1	CSVDPRQGGPEAFF
TRBJ1-2	TRBV19	CASSIGRAGIDYGYTF
TRBJ2-3	TRBV2	CASSPGTNTDTQYF
TRBJ2-5	TRBV14	CASSLGLALETQYF
TRBJ2-7	TRBV19	CASSIQGDSYEQYF
TRBJ2-1	TRBV25-1	CASVQVVQFF
TRBJ2-7	TRBV30	CAWSPTGGEQYF
TRBJ2-7	TRBV29-1	CSYWTGTYEQYF
TRBJ1-1	TRBV7-3	CASSSGQGGAEAFF
TRBJ1-1	TRBV11-2	CASSPGREVKAFF
TRBJ2-7	TRBV2	CASMTGGPYEQYF
TRBJ2-7	TRBV19	CASSMRDRGVPYEQYF
TRBJ1-5	TRBV5-4	CASSPGREGNQPQHF
TRBJ2-1	TRBV15	CATSRDWRAEQFF
TRBJ2-3	TRBV5-1	CASSPLAGEGTDTQYF
TRBJ2-7	TRBV9	CASSERTGRNYEQYF
TRBJ1-1	TRBV15	CATSREGAGEGEAFF
TRBJ2-7	TRBV18	CASSPELATAYEQYF
TRBJ1-2	TRBV3-1/TRBV3-2	CASSQEQLYGYTF